This passage covers 9 T cell receptor beta chains from one sample sequenced in a study of a mutant IDH1 vaccine in newly diagnosed glioma. The table came from immunoSEQ multiplex PCR; TCRdb's copy has only in-frame clones and leaves some out. The sample includes over 65,000 clones, 84% seen only once; the top ten take over 9.5%. Described time point: week 35, safety follow-up. Every single dose of the vaccine, 300 ug of mutant IDH1 20-mer peptide, came with topical imiquimod. These receptors' targets are unknown. Sequencing was performed on PBMCs, taken from a glioma patient whose treatment included an IDH1 peptide vaccine. The receptors originated from a man aged 18-30 years with glioma.

V gene TRBV4-2 combines with J gene TRBJ2-1; no clear D. CDR1 is LGHNA and CDR2 is YNFKEQ in the germline V gene. CDR3 length equals 16 residues. V dropped 1 base and J dropped 6 bases, with 16 bases sitting between them. The CDR3: CASSQAPNVYTNEQFF. CDR3 bases: TGTGCCAGCAGCCAAGCCCCGAACGTCTATACCAATGAGCAGTTCTTC.

The chain uses TRBV28 and TRBJ1-1; perhaps TRBD1 as D (5 bases). Per the germline V gene, CDR1 is MDHEN and CDR2 is SYDVKM. V was cut by 8 bases and J by 1 base, with 11 bases left in between. This CDR3 has 13 residues. The CDR3 DNA sequence: TGTGCCAGCTCGGGGGTGAGGAACACTGAAGCTTTCTTT. It translates to CASSGVRNTEAFF.

This sequence joins TRBV5-1 and TRBJ1-4; D ambiguous. Germline V lookup: CDR1 SGHRS, CDR2 YFSETQ. The CDR3 is 16 residues long. V was trimmed by 7 bases and J by 3 bases, leaving 19 bases between them. The CDR3 protein is CASSRSTVSPNEKLFF. The CDR3 coding sequence is TGCGCCAGCTCCCGTTCAACAGTTTCCCCTAATGAAAAACTGTTTTTT.

This chain links TRBV6-5 with TRBJ1-4, with D possibly TRBD1 on 6 matching bases. V was clipped by 5 bases and J by 8 bases, with 15 bases between them. From germline, CDR1 is MNHEY and CDR2 SVGAGI. There are 14 residues in the CDR3. CDR3 coding DNA: TGTGCCAGCAGTAGGACAGCGTCCTCCGAAAAACTGTTTTTT. This codes for CASSRTASSEKLFF.

This clone was detected only a few times. The CDR3 sequence: CAWGNTNTEAFF. CDR3 DNA sequence: TGTGCCTGGGGGAACACAAACACTGAAGCTTTCTTT. The V call is TRBV30, the J call TRBJ1-1, with D unresolved. CDR1 is GTSNPN, CDR2 SVGIG, per germline (reference sequence). Trimming left V 5 bases short and J 2 bases short, with 9 bases between. This CDR3 comprises 12 residues.

This clone was seen just once. The genes are TRBV19 and TRBJ1-2; D unclear. Trimming left V 2 bases short and J 0 bases short, with 4 bases between. Germline assignment: CDR1 LNHDA and CDR2 SQIVND (reference sequence). This CDR3 contains 13 residues. The CDR3 bases are TGTGCCAGTAGTATACAACCTAACTATGGCTACACCTTC. Protein product: CASSIQPNYGYTF. Complete variable domain (other parts from reference TRBV19 and TRBJ1-2): DGGITQSPKYLFRKEGQNVTLSCEQNLNHDAMYWYRQDPGQGLRLIYYSQIVNDFQKGDIAEGYSVSREKKESFPLTVTSAQKNPTAFYLCASSIQPNYGYTFGSGTRLTVV.

The V gene is TRBV7-9, the J gene TRBJ1-1; 9 bases align to TRBD1. CDR1 SEHNR and CDR2 FQNEAQ come from the germline V gene (reference sequence). The CDR3 covers 14 residues. J gave up 11 bases and V 5 bases, and 12 bases lay outside the gene matches. Written as DNA, the CDR3 is TGTGCCAGCAGCCTACGGGACAGGGCCAGGGGGGCTTTCTTT. Translating gives CASSLRDRARGAFF.

V is TRBV28 and J is TRBJ2-7, with a possible D match to TRBD2 (6 bases). The germline V gene has CDR1 MDHEN and CDR2 SYDVKM. The V end lost 2 bases, the J end lost 2 bases, and 16 bases lay between the germline ends. The CDR3 loop spans 16 amino acids. CDR3 loop: CASSLESGGEAYEQYF. The CDR3 DNA reads TGTGCCAGCAGTTTAGAGTCCGGAGGGGAAGCCTACGAGCAGTACTTC.

V gene TRBV27 combines with J gene TRBJ2-7, with 13 positions matching TRBD2. Germline values: CDR1 MNHEY, CDR2 SMNVEV (reference sequence). The CDR3 extends over 15 amino acids. Trimming cost V 6 bases and J 5 bases; bases outside gene matches: 7. The CDR3 loop reads CASSRLGTSGNEQYF. The DNA of the CDR3 is TGTGCCAGCAGCCGCCTGGGGACTAGCGGGAACGAGCAGTACTTC.